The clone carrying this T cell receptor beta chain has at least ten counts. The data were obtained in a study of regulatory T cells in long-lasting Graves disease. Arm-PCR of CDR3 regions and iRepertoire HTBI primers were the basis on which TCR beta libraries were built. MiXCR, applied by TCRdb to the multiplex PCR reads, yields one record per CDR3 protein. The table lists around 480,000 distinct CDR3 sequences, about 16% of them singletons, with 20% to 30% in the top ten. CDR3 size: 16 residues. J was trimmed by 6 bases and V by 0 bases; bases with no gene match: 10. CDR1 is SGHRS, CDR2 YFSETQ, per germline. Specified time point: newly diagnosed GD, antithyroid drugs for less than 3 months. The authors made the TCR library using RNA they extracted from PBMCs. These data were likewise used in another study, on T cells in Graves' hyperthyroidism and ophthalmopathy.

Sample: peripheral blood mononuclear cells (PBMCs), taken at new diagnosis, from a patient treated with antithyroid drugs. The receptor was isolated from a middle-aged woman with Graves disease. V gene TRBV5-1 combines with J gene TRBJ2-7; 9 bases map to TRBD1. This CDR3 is CASSLAMGDRGSEQYF. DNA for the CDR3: TGCGCCAGCAGCTTGGCCATGGGTGACAGGGGGTCCGAGCAGTACTTC.